The 6 T cell receptor beta chains reported below all come from one sample, sequenced in a study of regulatory T cells in long-lasting Graves disease. Time point of the sample: newly diagnosed GD, antithyroid drugs for less than 3 months. PBMC RNA served as the TCR library source. Construction of the TCR beta libraries employed iRepertoire HTBI primers in conjunction with Arm-PCR of CDR3 regions. TCRdb fed the multiplex PCR reads into MiXCR, producing one record per CDR3 protein. The sample carries hundreds of thousands of distinct CDR3 sequences, around 15% recorded once. The same sample was also used in a study of T cells in Graves' hyperthyroidism and ophthalmopathy.

Sequenced material: peripheral blood mononuclear cells (PBMCs), taken at new diagnosis, from a patient treated with antithyroid drugs. The source of these receptors is a woman aged 35-65 years with Graves disease.

The gene calls are TRBV4-1 and TRBJ1-3; 9 bases match TRBD1. Germline V CDR1 and CDR2: MGHRA, YSYEKL. The CDR3 sequence is 18 residues long. The ends lost 3 bases at V and 4 bases at J; junction bases unmatched: 13. CDR3 bases: TGCGCCAGCAGCCACTTCCCGGGACAGGGAGCGGGAGGAAACACCATATATTTT. Its protein is CASSHFPGQGAGGNTIYF.

This clonotype occurred a few times. V and J are TRBV27 and TRBJ1-1; 7 bases match TRBD1. The CDR3 is made up of 16 amino acids. Germline assignment: CDR1 MNHEY and CDR2 SMNVEV (reference sequence). J lost 11 bases, V lost 5 bases, and 20 bases had no gene match. This CDR3 is CASSPGGQFISLMAFF. DNA for the CDR3: TGTGCCAGCAGTCCGGGGGGACAGTTTATATCTCTTATGGCTTTCTTT.

This clonotype was found a few times. The gene calls are TRBV6-9 and TRBJ1-6, with 7 bases identical to TRBD1. From germline, CDR1 is MNHGY and CDR2 SVAAGI. V shed 3 bases, J shed 8 bases, and the junction held 10 bases outside the gene matches. The CDR3 loop spans 16 amino acids. In DNA form, the CDR3 reads TGTGCCAGCAGTTACTCCCGGACAGGAGGGGATTCACCCCTCCACTTT. Encoded protein: CASSYSRTGGDSPLHF.

The table lists this clonotype with many counts. The chain employs TRBV10-3 and TRBJ2-1; D call uncertain. Germline V gene sequence: CDR1 ENHRY, CDR2 SYGVKD. V was pared by 7 bases and J by 9 bases, with 10 bases between. This CDR3 comprises 11 residues. This chain's CDR3 is CAITKEGEQFF. The CDR3 DNA reads as TGTGCCATCACGAAGGAAGGTGAGCAGTTCTTC.

The table lists this clonotype with many counts. The rearrangement joins TRBV28 to TRBJ2-7, with D possibly TRBD1 on 5 matching bases. Germline V CDR1 and CDR2: MDHEN, SYDVKM. The CDR3 has 13 amino acids. The ends were cut back, 6 bases at V and 0 bases at J, with 9 bases in the middle. The CDR3, as DNA: TGTGCCAGCAGGGCGACAGCCTCCTACGAGCAGTACTTC. Its translation: CASRATASYEQYF.

This chain joins TRBV5-1 and TRBJ1-2; D not resolved. Germline loops: CDR1 SGHRS, CDR2 YFSETQ. The CDR3 covers 14 residues. V was shortened by 5 bases and J by 4 bases, with 15 bases between the two germline ends. In DNA form, the CDR3 reads TGCGCCAGCAGACCGGATACAGATTCCTATGGCTACACCTTC. This codes for CASRPDTDSYGYTF.